This T cell receptor beta chain was retrieved from a study of control samples from healthy donors and cancer patients. Per the germline V gene, CDR1 is LGHNA and CDR2 is YSLEER. The J segment lost 6 bases and the V segment lost 4 bases, leaving 11 bases of the junction unmatched. The length of the CDR3 is 16 residues. Clones were sequenced by immunoSEQ multiplex PCR, and TCRdb holds only the in-frame ones, with some missing. Of approximately 120,000 clones listed, around 87% were seen once; the top ten hold about 8.7%. The sequence derives from a man in his forties or fifties in good health. The sample taken for sequencing was blood. The chain has TRBV4-3 and TRBJ2-3; 9 bases align to TRBD2. This CDR3 is CASSLGGGGVADTQYF. The CDR3 DNA reads as TGCGCCAGCAGCCTGGGGGGCGGGGGGGTAGCGGATACGCAGTATTTT.